A selection of T cell receptor beta chains follows, all from one sample in a study of blood T cell repertoires in COVID-19. Using immunoSEQ multiplex PCR, the repertoire was profiled, and TCRdb retains in-frame clones only, with some absent. Seen here are about 71,000 clones, 70% to 90% observed once, and the top ten hold 2%. Material: peripheral blood. These receptors all come from a man aged 25 to 45 with acute or convalescent COVID-19. Each CDR3 is given with its conserved first and last residue.

v_call: TRBV29-1
cdr3_aa: CSVETGGSGNTIYF

v_call: TRBV15
cdr3_aa: CATSRVGGDRTEAFF

v_call: TRBV19
cdr3_aa: CASSIIGGAGEAFF

v_call: TRBV5-1
cdr3_aa: CASSLAGGDLNSPLHF

v_call: TRBV9
cdr3_aa: CASSVGSSSAADTQYF

v_call: TRBV6-1
cdr3_aa: CASRSLDEQYF

v_call: TRBV10-2
cdr3_aa: CASGGQNYGYTF

v_call: TRBV27
cdr3_aa: CASSVGQNYGYTF

v_call: TRBV2
cdr3_aa: CASSVRETQYF

v_call: TRBV28
cdr3_aa: CASSSMEGPYGYTF

v_call: TRBV7-3
cdr3_aa: CASSLRAGGVYEQYF

v_call: TRBV2
cdr3_aa: CASTWSGGAQPQHF

v_call: TRBV2
cdr3_aa: CASGSGGSASEQFF

v_call: TRBV5-4
cdr3_aa: CASSSRGSRRDRGRTGELFF